This T cell receptor (beta chain) was documented in a study of OX40 agonist ivuxolimab in advanced cancers. The wider study: Dosing consisted of intravenous ivuxolimab at 0.01 to 10 mg/kg every 2 weeks. Two cutaneous melanoma patients and one hepatocellular carcinoma patient, three in all, had partial responses.

General study results and limits: Blood T cells, both CD4+ and CD8+, expanded clonally by week 6 at 0.1 to 3.0 mg/kg. Several nonresponders also turned out to have low normalized T-cell clonal expansion.

The CDR3 has 16 amino acids. CDR1 is MNHEY and CDR2 is SMNVEV in the germline V gene (reference sequence). J was trimmed by 7 bases and V by 4 bases; bases with no gene match: 9. Points on this clone: Its antigen is currently unknown.

The method was immunoSEQ multiplex PCR; TCRdb's version includes in-frame clones alone and lacks a portion of them. This table has 65,000 or so clones, 88% appearing once. The receptor's source is an adult with an advanced solid tumor such as melanoma, head and neck, liver or kidney cancer. This sample comprised CD4+ or CD8+ T cells sorted from blood, obtained in a trial of the OX40 agonist ivuxolimab. The rearrangement uses TRBV27 and TRBJ2-2; 10 bases map to TRBD2. CDR3 coding DNA: TGTGCCAGCAGTTCATGGACTAGCGGAAGGGGCGGGGAGCTGTTTTTT. This gives the protein CASSSWTSGRGGELFF.